What follows are 5 T cell receptor beta chains derived from one specimen sequenced in a study of T cells in Graves' hyperthyroidism and ophthalmopathy. Regions amplified from RNA transcripts were the TCR beta CDR3 regions. The HTBI primer set served for first-round RT-PCR of the TCR CDR3. TCRdb redid the calling of the multiplex PCR reads with MiXCR, one entry per CDR3 protein. The data show 500,000 to 700,000 distinct CDR3 sequences, with approximately 15% seen just once and approximately 20% held by the top ten. The sample taken for sequencing was blood. The source is a woman between 18 and 29 years old with Graves' hyperthyroidism.

CDR3 sequence reads: CASSRGVANTGELFF. The CDR3 nucleotides are TGTGCCAGCAGCCGTGGGGTAGCGAACACCGGGGAGCTGTTTTTT. This rearrangement joins TRBV11-2 to TRBJ2-2; the D is unclear. The germline V gene encodes CDR1 SGHAT and CDR2 FQNNGV. V lost 5 bases, J lost 0 bases, and 10 bases lay in between. CDR3 length: 15 residues. Drawing the rest from reference TRBV11-2 and TRBJ2-2, the complete variable domain is EAGVAQSPRYKIIEKRQSVAFWCNPISGHATLYWYQQILGQGPKLLIQFQNNGVVDDSQLPKDRFSAERLKGVDSTLKIQPAKLEDSAVYLCASSRGVANTGELFFGEGSRLTVL.

At least ten counts were recorded for this clonotype. This chain joins TRBV7-2 and TRBJ2-1; 7 nucleotides align to TRBD2. Unmatched junction bases numbered 5, after V lost 1 base and J lost 2 bases. Germline CDR1 and CDR2: SGHTA and FQGNSA. This CDR3 has 16 amino acids. CDR3 region: CASSLDLAVTYNEQFF. DNA of the CDR3: TGTGCCAGCAGCTTAGATCTAGCGGTTACCTACAATGAGCAGTTCTTC.

This clonotype was picked up many times. Here the CDR3 reads CAISAGGQGVSTEAFF. CDR3 DNA sequence: TGTGCCATCAGTGCCGGGGGACAGGGGGTAAGCACTGAAGCTTTCTTT. V is TRBV10-3 and J is TRBJ1-1; 11 nucleotides agree with TRBD1. V lost 4 bases, J lost 4 bases, and 8 bases stayed unmatched. The CDR3 loop spans 16 amino acids. Germline V gene lookup returns CDR1 ENHRY and CDR2 SYGVKD.

This clonotype was detected many times. The rearrangement links TRBV20-1 to TRBJ2-7; TRBD2 matches at 7 bases. Germline V gene sequence: CDR1 DFQATT, CDR2 SNEGSKA (reference sequence). This CDR3 region has 15 residues. The J segment lost 3 bases and the V segment lost 0 bases, leaving 8 bases of the junction unmatched. Written as DNA, the CDR3 is TGCAGTGCTAGAGAAGAGGGGAGGACTAGCTACGAGCAGTACTTC. The encoded protein is CSAREEGRTSYEQYF.

This clonotype occurred a few times. This chain links TRBV6-1 with TRBJ2-7, with D perhaps assigned TRBD1 or TRBD2 (6 bases each). CDR3 length: 15 residues. Germline loops: CDR1 MNHNS, CDR2 SASEGT. Trimming cost V 7 bases and J 3 bases, with 19 bases left between them. Written as DNA, the CDR3 is TGTGCCAGCATCTCGGGGGCCTTATCAATCTACGAGCAGTACTTC. Translation gives CASISGALSIYEQYF.